This record covers a single TCR beta chain. What it recognizes is unknown. Some clones are missing from TCRdb's copy, which holds only in-frame ones; the method was immunoSEQ multiplex PCR. There are about 560,000 clones in the sample; around 78% occur only once, and more than 10% lies in the top ten. V was clipped by 0 bases and J by 3 bases, with 17 bases between them. The CDR3 is 17 residues long. Looked up from germline, CDR1 is LGHNA and CDR2 is YSLEER. This specimen comes from a study of shared clonotypes between healthy human individuals. Study conclusions and caveats: Among donors, the sharing of clonotypes was expected to be influenced by sequencing depth.

Donors comprised healthy HIV-negative adults lacking recent acute infections or vaccinations. This sequence originates from a woman aged 40 to 50 in good health. Some clones in this sample may be carry-over from other donors' samples. J is TRBJ1-1 and V is TRBV4-3; D gene unclear. Sequenced material: PBMCs. The CDR3 is CASSQEFSTSGYTEAFF. CDR3 coding DNA: TGCGCCAGCAGCCAAGAATTTAGTACGAGCGGGTACACTGAAGCTTTCTTT.